The clone carrying this TCR beta chain appeared many times. Antigen: not known. This entry is derived from a study of T cells in Graves' hyperthyroidism and ophthalmopathy. Across the study: Upon initial diagnosis and before any treatment, peripheral blood was collected. Study outcomes and limitations: Clonotypes that were expanded in thyroid above 0.001 mostly appeared in blood too.

This sample holds PBMCs from around 9.9 ml fresh peripheral blood. TCR beta CDR3 sequences were amplified from RNA transcripts. A first-round RT-PCR of the TCR CDR3 used the HTBI primer set. TCRdb reprocessed the multiplex PCR reads with MiXCR, giving one entry per CDR3 protein. The data show a few hundred thousand distinct CDR3 sequences, roughly 15% seen once. Germline values: CDR1 MNHNS, CDR2 SASEGT. The V gene lost 3 bases and the J gene lost 7 bases, with 12 bases spanning the gap. This CDR3 region has 13 residues. The chain recombines TRBV6-1 with TRBJ2-5, with D unclear. This TCR was sampled from a woman aged 25 to 39 with Graves' ophthalmopathy. What was sequenced was blood. CDR3 DNA sequence: TGTGCCAGCAGTGAGGGAAAAGCCGGGACCCAGTACTTC. Translated: CASSEGKAGTQYF.